The clone carrying this T cell receptor (beta chain) was recorded many times. Its target is unknown. The TCR beta cDNA libraries contained unique molecular identifiers. TCRdb redid the calling of the PCR reads with MiXCR, one entry per CDR3 protein. The table has about 200,000 distinct CDR3 sequences, over 25% seen once. With 1 base clipped from V and 7 bases from J, the junction kept 15 bases outside the gene matches. This CDR3 has 19 residues. Germline values: CDR1 SEHNR, CDR2 FQNEAQ (reference sequence). The sample originates from a study of post-analysis software for immune sequencing data. The study, taken as a whole, reports: In patients, TRBV5-6, TRBV5-1 and TRBV20-1 belonged to roughly 5 TRBV segments found more frequently than in controls. Same-batch preparations were strongly co-clustered by F measure.

The sequence was collected from a girl aged 2-17 years with multiple sclerosis. The chain is built from TRBV7-9 and TRBJ2-1; 11 bases map to TRBD2. Sequenced input: blood. The CDR3 is CASSLVAGTSGHLTNEQFF. As DNA, the CDR3 is TGTGCCAGCAGCTTAGTAGCCGGGACTAGCGGCCACCTGACGAATGAGCAGTTCTTC.